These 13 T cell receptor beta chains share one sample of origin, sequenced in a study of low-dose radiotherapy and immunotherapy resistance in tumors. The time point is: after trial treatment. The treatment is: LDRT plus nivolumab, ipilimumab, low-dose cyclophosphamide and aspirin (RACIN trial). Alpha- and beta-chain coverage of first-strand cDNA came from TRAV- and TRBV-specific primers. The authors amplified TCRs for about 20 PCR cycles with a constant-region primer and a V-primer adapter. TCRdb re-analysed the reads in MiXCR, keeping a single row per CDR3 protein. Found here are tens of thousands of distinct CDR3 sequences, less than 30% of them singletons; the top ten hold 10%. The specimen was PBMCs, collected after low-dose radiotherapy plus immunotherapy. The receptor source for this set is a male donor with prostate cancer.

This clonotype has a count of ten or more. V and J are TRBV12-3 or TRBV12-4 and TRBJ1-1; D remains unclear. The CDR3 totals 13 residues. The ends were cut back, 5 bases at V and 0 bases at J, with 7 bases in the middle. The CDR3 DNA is TGTGCCAGCAGTGAGACGGTGAACACTGAAGCTTTCTTT. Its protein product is CASSETVNTEAFF.

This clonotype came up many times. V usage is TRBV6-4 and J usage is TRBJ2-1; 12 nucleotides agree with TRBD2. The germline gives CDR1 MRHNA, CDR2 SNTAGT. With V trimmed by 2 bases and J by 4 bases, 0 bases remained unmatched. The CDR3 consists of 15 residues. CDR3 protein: CASSDGLAGYNEQFF. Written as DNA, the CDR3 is TGTGCCAGCAGTGACGGACTAGCGGGGTACAATGAGCAGTTCTTC.

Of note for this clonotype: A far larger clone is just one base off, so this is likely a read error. The CDR3, as DNA: TGTGCCAGCAGCCAGTATTTCGGGGGGGCCGGGGATGAGCAGTACTTC. Its translation: CASSQYFGGAGDEQYF. The chain combines TRBV4-2 with TRBJ2-7, with 8 bases aligning to TRBD2. V dropped 3 bases and J dropped 7; count of bases not matched to a gene: 14. There are 16 residues in the CDR3. Germline assignment: CDR1 LGHNA and CDR2 YNFKEQ.

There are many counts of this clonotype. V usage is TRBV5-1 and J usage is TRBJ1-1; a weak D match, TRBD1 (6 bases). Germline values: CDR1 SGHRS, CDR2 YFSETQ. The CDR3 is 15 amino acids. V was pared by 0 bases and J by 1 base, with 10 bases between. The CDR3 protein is CASSLVGGANTEAFF. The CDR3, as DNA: TGCGCCAGCAGCTTGGTAGGGGGTGCGAACACTGAAGCTTTCTTT.

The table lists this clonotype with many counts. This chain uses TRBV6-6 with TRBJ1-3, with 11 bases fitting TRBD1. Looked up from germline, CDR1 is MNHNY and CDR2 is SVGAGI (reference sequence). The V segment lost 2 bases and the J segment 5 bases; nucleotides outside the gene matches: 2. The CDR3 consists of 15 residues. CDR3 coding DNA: TGTGCCAGCAGTTACGGACAGGGGGCTAGAAACACCATATATTTT. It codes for CASSYGQGARNTIYF.

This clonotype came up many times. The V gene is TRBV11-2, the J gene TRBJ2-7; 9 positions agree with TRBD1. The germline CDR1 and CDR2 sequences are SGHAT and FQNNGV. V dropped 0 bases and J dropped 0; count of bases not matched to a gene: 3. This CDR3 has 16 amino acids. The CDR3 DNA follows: TGTGCCAGCAGCTTAGAGGGACAGGGTCTCTCCTACGAGCAGTACTTC. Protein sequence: CASSLEGQGLSYEQYF.

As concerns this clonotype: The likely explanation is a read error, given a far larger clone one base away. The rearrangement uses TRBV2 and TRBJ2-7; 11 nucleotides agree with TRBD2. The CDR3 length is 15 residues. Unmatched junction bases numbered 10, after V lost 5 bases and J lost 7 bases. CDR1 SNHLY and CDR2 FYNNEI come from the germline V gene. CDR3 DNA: TGTGCCAGCAGTATTAGCGGGGGGGGGAGCAATGAGCAGTACTTC. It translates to CASSISGGGSNEQYF. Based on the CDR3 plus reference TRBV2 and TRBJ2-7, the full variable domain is EPEVTQTPSHQVTQMGQEVILRCVPISNHLYFYWYRQILGQKVEFLVSFYNNEISEKSEIFDDQFSVERPDGSNFTLKIRSTKLEDSAMYFCASSISGGGSNEQYFGPGTRLTVT.

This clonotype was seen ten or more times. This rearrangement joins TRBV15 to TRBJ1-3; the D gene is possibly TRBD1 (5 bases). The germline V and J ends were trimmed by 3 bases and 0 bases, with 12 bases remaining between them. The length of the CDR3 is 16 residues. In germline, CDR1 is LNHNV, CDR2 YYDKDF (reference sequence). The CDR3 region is CATSSARDGSGNTIYF. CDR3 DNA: TGTGCCACCAGCAGTGCCCGGGACGGCTCTGGAAACACCATATATTTT. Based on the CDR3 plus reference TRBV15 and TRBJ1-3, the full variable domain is DAMVIQNPRYQVTQFGKPVTLSCSQTLNHNVMYWYQQKSSQAPKLLFHYYDKDFNNEADTPDNFQSRRPNTSFCFLDIRSPGLGDTAMYLCATSSARDGSGNTIYFGEGSWLTVV.

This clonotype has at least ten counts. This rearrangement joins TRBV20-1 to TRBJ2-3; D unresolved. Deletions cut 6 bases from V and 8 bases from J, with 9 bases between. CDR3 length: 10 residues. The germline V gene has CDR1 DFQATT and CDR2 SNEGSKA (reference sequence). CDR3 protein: CSAGWGTQYF. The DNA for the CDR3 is TGCAGTGCGGGCTGGGGTACGCAGTATTTT.

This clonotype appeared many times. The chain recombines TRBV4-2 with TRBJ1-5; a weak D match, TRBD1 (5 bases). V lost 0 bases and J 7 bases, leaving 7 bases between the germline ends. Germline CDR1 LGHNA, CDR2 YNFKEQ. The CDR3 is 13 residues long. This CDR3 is CASSQDGAQPQHF. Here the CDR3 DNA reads TGTGCCAGCAGCCAAGACGGGGCACAGCCCCAGCATTTT.

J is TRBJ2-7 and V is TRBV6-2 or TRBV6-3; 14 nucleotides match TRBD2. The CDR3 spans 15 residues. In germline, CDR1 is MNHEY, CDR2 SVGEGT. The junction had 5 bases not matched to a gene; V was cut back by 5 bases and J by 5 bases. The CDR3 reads CASSEGGLAGDEQYF. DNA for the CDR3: TGTGCCAGCAGTGAAGGGGGACTAGCGGGAGACGAGCAGTACTTC.

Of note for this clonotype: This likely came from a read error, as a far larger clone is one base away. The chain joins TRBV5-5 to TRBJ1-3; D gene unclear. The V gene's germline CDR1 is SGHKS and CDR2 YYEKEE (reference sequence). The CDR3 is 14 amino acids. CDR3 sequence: CANSLGGTGNTIYF. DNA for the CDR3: TGCGCCAACAGCTTAGGAGGAACCGGAAACACCATATATTTT.

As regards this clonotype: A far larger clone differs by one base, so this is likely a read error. Here the CDR3 DNA reads TGCAGCGTTGAAGATGGAGGGCCTCAGTTCTTC. Protein: CSVEDGGPQFF. This chain links TRBV29-1 with TRBJ2-1; D may be TRBD2 (6 bases). Germline V gives CDR1 SQVTM, CDR2 ANQGSEA. Trimming pared 0 bases from V and 13 bases from J, leaving 10 bases between. CDR3 length: 11 amino acids.